This T cell receptor beta chain was sequenced in a study of shared T cell receptors in the human thymus. Here immunoSEQ multiplex PCR was the method, and the copy in TCRdb shows in-frame clones only, minus some. The sample has 600,000 to 900,000 clones; approximately 85% are singletons. The same sample was also studied in work on human thymus T cells. In that study: Having surgery to correct congenital heart defects, healthy Finnish infants acted as the donors. Resections obtained during corrective heart surgery supplied the thymus tissue. Related work showed strongly overlapping thymic repertoires across unrelated individuals.

This sequence originates from a girl under three years old with a congenital heart defect. Sequencing was performed on thymocytes.

The CDR3 sequence: CASSLGGGGNNQPQHF. Written as DNA, the CDR3 is TGCGCCAGCAGCTTGGGAGGAGGGGGCAACAATCAGCCCCAGCATTTT. This rearrangement joins TRBV5-1 to TRBJ1-5; 7 bases are shared with TRBD1. V shed 0 bases and J 3 bases; nucleotides not matched to a gene: 6. The CDR3 has 16 residues. Looked up from germline, CDR1 is SGHRS and CDR2 is YFSETQ.